This T cell receptor (beta chain) was captured in a study of cytomegalovirus exposure and HLA in healthy donors. As to this clone: Its antigen is still unknown.

The study's findings and limits: Listed as cytomegalovirus-associated were 170 or so TCR beta chains.

The data were produced by immunoSEQ multiplex PCR, yet TCRdb's version contains in-frame clones alone and is incomplete. Of about 71,000 clones in the sample, less than 95% are singletons; the top ten hold over 0.8%. The receptor's source is a woman under 30 in good health and CMV-seronegative. Sequenced sample: PBMCs.

The CDR3 here is CASSDTGGWGTDTQYF. As DNA, the CDR3 is TGTGCCAGCAGTGACACAGGGGGCTGGGGCACAGATACGCAGTATTTT. The chain links TRBV6-4 to TRBJ2-3; 9 positions agree with TRBD1. CDR3 length: 16 residues. Trimming removed 2 bases from V and 1 base from J; junction bases left unmatched: 4. The V gene's germline CDR1 is MRHNA and CDR2 SNTAGT.